This entry lists 2 T cell receptor beta chains sequenced from one sample in a study of blood T cells in healthy people across ages. Alongside a J-beta primer mix, a sample-barcoded 5' primer served in a second PCR lasting roughly 6 to 12 cycles. TCRdb itself ran the 5' RACE reads through MiXCR, one entry per CDR3 protein. The table lists under 950,000 distinct CDR3 sequences, 22% of them singletons, with 20% to 25% in the top ten. Sequenced sample: blood. These receptors originate from a man between 65 and 85 years old in good health.

There are a few counts of this clonotype. This CDR3 reads CAIRVGGRGKNTGELFF. The DNA for the CDR3 is TGTGCCATCAGGGTTGGGGGACGCGGGAAGAACACCGGGGAGCTGTTTTTT. The chain couples TRBV10-3 to TRBJ2-2; TRBD2 is a possible D gene (6 bases). The V and J ends lost 6 bases and 1 base respectively, with 18 bases between them. The CDR3 length is 17 residues. From germline, CDR1 is ENHRY and CDR2 SYGVKD.

This clonotype was seen repeatedly, ten times or more. The chain couples TRBV5-6 to TRBJ2-5; 10 bases align to TRBD2. The end of the DNA fits TRBJ2-7 better, so the J call may be wrong. This CDR3 is built from 16 residues. CDR1 and CDR2 (germline): SGHDT, YYEEEE. CDR3 protein: CASSPLAGAYSYEQYF. The CDR3 coding sequence is TGTGCCAGCAGTCCGCTAGCGGGGGCCTACTCCTACGAGCAGTACTTC.